The T cell receptor (beta chain) described here comes from a study of blood T cells in healthy people across ages (dated by TCRdb to 2014 to 2015). Context from the whole study: In model experiments, template switching captured about one uniquely barcoded TCR beta cDNA molecule for every two T cells. The study measured age-related changes in TCR beta repertoire diversity using deep sequencing normalized with unique cDNA molecular identifiers. The donors were split into four age groups: young (average approximately 16 years), middle-aged (39), aged (over 55) and long-lived (approximately 80). Donors of different ages were randomly distributed across sequencing lanes to avoid experimental bias. For two donors (one aged 18 to 29 and one aged 80 or older), the study analyzed two additional independent replicas of 1 million unique cDNA reads from the same blood draw. Summary of the overall study and its limitations: The long-lived group showed more naive CD4+ T cells, fewer expanded clones and increased TCR diversity than the aged group, suggesting age selection. Total diversity estimates from one million sequenced T cells were considered lower bounds and underestimates. There was a strong correlation between observed TCR beta diversity and the percentage of naive T cells measured by flow cytometry. Observed TCR beta diversity per million T cells fell roughly linearly with age, and a significant reduction was already apparent by age around 40. Because donor CMV infection status was unknown, age-related changes in expanded clonotypes were potentially confounded. Bulk unsorted PBMC profiling prevented conclusive comparison of naive and antigen-experienced compartments.

Systemically healthy Caucasian individuals from Russia, around 38 in total and aged about 6 to 95 years, were included as donors. Each donor gave ten milliliters of peripheral blood, drawn into EDTA-treated Vacutainer tubes. PBMCs were isolated by Ficoll-Paque density-gradient centrifugation, with at least 6 million obtained per sample. Trizol reagent was used to extract total RNA from the PBMCs, yielding at least 5 micrograms per sample. The percentages of naive CD45RAhigh/CD27high T cells were determined by flow cytometry on a PBMC aliquot from every donor. About this clonotype: The clone's antigen remains unknown. The sample holds no much larger clone one base away, and base qualities are not on file.

The V end gives up 5 bases and the J end 4 bases, leaving 13 bases in the junction not matched to a gene. The CDR3 numbers 16 residues from cysteine through phenylalanine. Just the 48-base CDR3 DNA is kept, in frame starting at base 1. Via the germline V gene, CDR1 is MNHEY and CDR2 SVGEGT. The library was prepared using 5' RACE. Sequenced using an Illumina HiSeq 2500. A second PCR of about 7 to 12 cycles was performed with a sample-barcoded 5' primer and a J-beta primer mix. A template-switch 5' adaptor carrying 12 random nucleotides introduced a unique molecular identifier onto each TCR beta cDNA molecule. Each sample yielded at least 2.5 million CDR3-containing paired-end reads. First-strand cDNA was synthesized from all RNA with the Mint cDNA synthesis kit, primed by a TRBC-specific oligonucleotide. Following uracil-DNA glycosylase treatment, all cDNA underwent a first 18-cycle PCR with the universal primers M1SS and BC2_uni_R. The source study handled its data this way. For normalization, 1 million high-quality reads, each with a distinct molecular identifier, were randomly selected from each sample. Reads sharing molecular identifiers were discarded rather than binned into consensus sequences. CDR3 identification, clonotype clustering and error correction used MiTCR with a Q25 quality threshold and the strictest error-elimination algorithm. A nonparametric unseen species model using Euler transformation provided a lower-bound estimate of total TCR beta diversity. TCRdb cleaned the public reads at Q25 with fastp, built clones with MiXCR and kept in-frame beta chains. Rows are unified per CDR3 protein, each entry keeping the most common DNA and genes. TCRdb's processing, not the study's, gives the V and J calls here. This sample lists about 630,000 distinct CDR3 sequences; under 25% were detected once. Roughly 3.4% of the sample is held by the ten biggest clonotypes.

This sequence was found in a man in his 70s in good health. Specimen: blood. The chain links TRBV6-2 or TRBV6-3 with TRBJ1-2; 7 central bases correspond to TRBD1. The DNA sequence is TGTGCCAGCAGTCGTCCCGGGACAGATTCTATCTATGGCTACACCTTC. Its translation reads: CASSRPGTDSIYGYTF.